This is a list of T cell receptor beta chains from one sample in a study of blood T cell repertoires in COVID-19. This table comes from immunoSEQ multiplex PCR, and its TCRdb copy is limited to in-frame clones, with some not included. The sample contains roughly 200,000 clones, 70% to 90% of which appear only once. Sequenced sample: PBMCs or T cells enriched from blood (not recorded which). Receptors originate from a woman aged 40 to 50 in a cohort exposed to, infected with or recovered from COVID-19 (not recorded which). Both conserved end residues are part of each CDR3. The D gene is left open where the match is weak. Clone size, where shown, is once, few, many, or a class for clones that have expanded.

>TRBV2|NA|NA|TRBJ1-3
CASSGWALGNTIYF
TGTGCCAGCAGTGGATGGGCATTAGGAAACACCATATATTTT
>TRBV7-2|TRBD2|NA|TRBJ2-1
CASSPELADNNEQFF
TGTGCCAGCAGCCCCGAACTAGCGGATAACAATGAGCAGTTCTTC
>TRBV2|NA|NA|TRBJ2-7
CASSEYWQEKGDEQYF
TGTGCCAGCAGTGAATATTGGCAGGAAAAGGGGGACGAGCAGTACTTC
>TRBV5-8|NA|NA|TRBJ2-1
CASSSGTSPVNEQFF
TGTGCCAGCAGCTCGGGTACTAGCCCAGTCAATGAGCAGTTCTTC
>TRBV5-1|TRBD2|NA|TRBJ2-1
CASSLGLAGGQSSYNEQFF
TGCGCCAGCAGCTTGGGACTAGCGGGAGGGCAGAGCTCCTACAATGAGCAGTTCTTC
>TRBV10-1|NA|NA|TRBJ1-1
CASSESEGQNTEAFF
TGCGCCAGCAGTGAGTCGGAGGGGCAGAACACTGAAGCTTTCTTT
>TRBV3-1/TRBV3-2|NA|once|TRBJ2-2
CASSQEGLGQGSTGELFF
TGTGCCAGCAGCCAAGAGGGGCTTGGGCAGGGTTCCACCGGGGAGCTGTTTTTT
>TRBV7-9|TRBD2|NA|TRBJ2-1
CASNGRYVNEQFF
TGTGCCAGCAACGGGAGGTATGTGAATGAGCAGTTCTTC
>TRBV18|NA|NA|TRBJ2-5
CASSPAGIETQYF
TGTGCCAGCTCACCCGCGGGGATAGAGACCCAGTACTTC
>TRBV11-2|NA|few|TRBJ1-1
CASSDSSNTEAFF
TGTGCCAGCAGCGACAGTTCAAACACTGAAGCTTTCTTT
>TRBV6-6|TRBD1|NA|TRBJ1-2
CASKTGAGQGVYGYTF
TGTGCCAGCAAGACAGGGGCGGGACAGGGAGTCTATGGCTACACCTTC
>TRBV6-1|TRBD1|NA|TRBJ2-7
CASSEARQGPSTYEQYF
TGTGCCAGCAGTGAAGCGAGACAGGGTCCCTCCACCTACGAGCAGTACTTC
>TRBV19|NA|NA|TRBJ1-5
CASSPTIIRNQPQHF
TGTGCCAGTAGTCCTACCATCATACGAAATCAGCCCCAGCATTTT
>TRBV15|TRBD1|NA|TRBJ1-2
CATSRDGLQGLPNPNYGYTF
TGTGCCACCAGCAGAGATGGCCTACAGGGGCTACCTAATCCGAACTATGGCTACACCTTC
>TRBV27|NA|NA|TRBJ1-1
CASRQVQNTEAFF
TGTGCCAGCAGACAGGTACAGAACACTGAAGCTTTCTTT
>TRBV11-2|NA|NA|TRBJ2-3
CASSLDGTYRGTDTQYF
TGTGCCAGCAGCTTAGATGGAACGTACAGAGGCACAGATACGCAGTATTTT
>TRBV11-2|TRBD1|NA|TRBJ1-2
CASSLGRQGVYGYTF
TGTGCCAGCAGCTTAGGGCGGCAGGGGGTCTATGGCTACACCTTC
>TRBV7-9|NA|few|TRBJ1-2
CASSPNGGYGYTF
TGTGCCAGCAGCCCTAATGGAGGCTATGGCTACACCTTC
>TRBV5-1|NA|NA|TRBJ1-1
CASSFYIGGGTEAFF
TGCGCCAGCAGCTTTTACATTGGCGGAGGAACTGAAGCTTTCTTT
>TRBV10-2|TRBD1|NA|TRBJ1-2
CASSDSGTGYGYTF
TGCGCCAGCAGTGATTCTGGGACAGGCTATGGCTACACCTTC
>TRBV9|TRBD1|NA|TRBJ1-1
CASSAGGQGNTEAFF
TGTGCCAGCAGCGCCGGGGGACAGGGGAACACTGAAGCTTTCTTT
>TRBV27|TRBD2|NA|TRBJ2-5
CASSHYRTAREETQYF
TGTGCCAGCAGTCATTACCGGACCGCGCGGGAGGAGACCCAGTACTTC
>TRBV7-8|TRBD1|NA|TRBJ2-5
CASKTGDNLETQYF
TGTGCCAGCAAGACAGGGGACAATTTGGAGACCCAGTACTTC
>TRBV29-1|NA|NA|TRBJ2-1
CSVAMGRARNEQFF
TGCAGCGTCGCTATGGGCAGGGCTCGCAATGAGCAGTTCTTC
>TRBV24-1|TRBD1|NA|TRBJ2-2
CATRSGTGATGELFF
TGTGCCACCAGGTCCGGGACAGGGGCCACCGGGGAGCTGTTTTTT
>TRBV29-1|NA|NA|TRBJ2-5
CSVVPQETQYF
TGCAGCGTTGTCCCGCAAGAGACCCAGTACTTC
>TRBV10-3|NA|NA|TRBJ1-2
CAIMSSAGGYTF
TGTGCCATCATGTCCAGCGCGGGTGGCTACACCTTC
>TRBV19|NA|NA|TRBJ1-5
CASSIVGGSNQPQHF
TGTGCCAGTAGTATAGTCGGGGGGAGCAATCAGCCCCAGCATTTT
>TRBV5-5|TRBD1|NA|TRBJ1-5
CASSWGTEGQPQHF
TGTGCCAGCAGCTGGGGGACAGAAGGTCAGCCCCAGCATTTT
>TRBV27|TRBD2|NA|TRBJ2-1
CASSFLERGAQGAYNEQFF
TGTGCCAGCAGTTTTTTGGAGCGGGGGGCCCAAGGGGCCTACAATGAGCAGTTCTTC
>TRBV30|NA|few|TRBJ1-2
CAWSVAGGRYPGYTF
TGTGCCTGGAGTGTAGCCGGCGGTAGGTACCCTGGCTACACCTTC
>TRBV18|TRBD2|once|TRBJ2-1
CASSPGTSGRFYNEQFF
TGTGCCAGCTCACCGGGGACTAGCGGGAGGTTCTACAATGAGCAGTTCTTC
>TRBV9|TRBD1|once|TRBJ1-5
CASSVGDRVGNQPQHF
TGTGCCAGCAGCGTAGGGGACAGGGTGGGCAATCAGCCCCAGCATTTT
>TRBV20-1|NA|once|TRBJ2-1
CSAGAWSEASDEQFF
TGCAGTGCTGGTGCCTGGTCTGAAGCGAGCGATGAGCAGTTCTTC
>TRBV12-5|NA|NA|TRBJ2-7
CASGLASVTYEQYF
TGTGCTAGTGGTTTGGCCTCGGTCACCTACGAGCAGTACTTC
>TRBV11-2|TRBD1|few|TRBJ2-7
CASSLGQGREQYF
TGTGCCAGCAGCTTGGGACAGGGACGCGAGCAGTACTTC
>TRBV5-6|NA|NA|TRBJ1-2
CASSLGQSTFYGYTF
TGTGCCAGCAGCTTGGGACAGTCTACCTTTTATGGCTACACCTTC
>TRBV30|TRBD1|few|TRBJ2-7
CASHKRDRSSYEQYF
TGTGCCTCGCATAAGAGGGACAGGAGCTCCTACGAGCAGTACTTC
>TRBV27|TRBD1|NA|TRBJ1-5
CASSPLPGTGTGVYSNQPQHF
TGTGCCAGCAGTCCACTCCCTGGGACAGGGACCGGAGTCTATAGCAATCAGCCCCAGCATTTT